The source of this T cell receptor (beta chain) is a study of beta chain features in type 1 diabetes. Study-level points and caveats: For cells with high TCR expression, cDNA sequencing could yield over-representation. Researchers could not determine here whether HLA type influences TCRB rearrangement. In every one of the four CD4+ subsets, TCRB CDR3s were moderately but significantly shorter in Type 1 diabetes patients.

The V gene end was trimmed by 6 bases and the J gene end by 6 bases; junction bases not matched to a gene: 8. CDR3 length: 15 amino acids. The germline V gene has CDR1 MNHEY and CDR2 SVGAGI. Expressed TCRB transcripts were sequenced because the entire RNA isolate underwent reverse transcription. Regulatory, naive and central memory T cell samples averaged approximately 3.8 million reads. The method was immunoSEQ multiplex PCR; TCRdb's version includes in-frame clones alone and lacks a portion of them. Of about 650,000 clones listed, around 12% are singletons. This clone was counted a few times. Its target is unknown. Other nucleotide sequences from this sample produce the same CDR3.

The receptor's source is a man aged 30 to 45 with type 1 diabetes. This chain uses TRBV6-5 with TRBJ1-6; 7 bases map to TRBD1. Sample: naive CD4+ T cells from blood. The CDR3 is CASSYRQGGNSPLHF. CDR3 bases: TGTGCCAGCAGCTACCGCCAGGGGGGTAATTCACCCCTCCACTTT.